These T cell receptor beta chains were read from a single sample in a study of response to subunit inactivated influenza vaccine. TCRdb redid the calling of the RT-PCR reads with MiXCR, one entry per CDR3 protein. This table holds hundreds of thousands of distinct CDR3 sequences, 21% found once. The sample in question was PBMCs from blood, obtained 21 months after vaccination. Receptors originate from a man aged 45 to 70 who received an inactivated influenza vaccine. The CDR3 runs from the conserved cysteine through the conserved F or W. A D gene is named only where the DNA matches it firmly. Clone size is shown for a subset of rows, as once, few, many or a class of expanded clone.

D gene: TRBD2; J gene: TRBJ2-1; V gene: TRBV6-1; clone size: .; CDR3 protein: CASSRLAHNEQFF; CDR3 DNA: TGTGCCAGCAGTAGACTAGCCCACAATGAGCAGTTCTTC
D gene: TRBD1; J gene: TRBJ1-6; V gene: TRBV2; clone size: .; CDR3 protein: CASTELGTGNSPLHF; CDR3 DNA: TGTGCCAGCACTGAATTGGGGACAGGGAATTCACCCCTCCACTTT
D gene: .; J gene: TRBJ2-1; V gene: TRBV7-8; clone size: .; CDR3 protein: CASSYRRSSYNEQFF; CDR3 DNA: TGTGCCAGCAGCTATCGACGGAGCTCCTACAATGAGCAGTTCTTC
D gene: TRBD1; J gene: TRBJ1-1; V gene: TRBV2; clone size: .; CDR3 protein: CASTRDREAFF; CDR3 DNA: TGTGCCAGCACCAGGGACAGAGAAGCTTTCTTT
D gene: TRBD2; J gene: TRBJ2-3; V gene: TRBV3-1; clone size: .; CDR3 protein: CASSQDGLALSPYTQYF; CDR3 DNA: TGTGCCAGCAGCCAGGACGGACTAGCCTTGTCCCCTTATACGCAGTATTTT
D gene: TRBD1; J gene: TRBJ1-2; V gene: TRBV28; clone size: few; CDR3 protein: CASTSGGTYGYTF; CDR3 DNA: TGTGCCAGCACCTCAGGGGGTACCTATGGCTACACCTTC
D gene: TRBD1; J gene: TRBJ1-2; V gene: TRBV2; clone size: many; CDR3 protein: CASSEAGRDSPNYGYTF; CDR3 DNA: TGTGCCAGCAGTGAAGCGGGCCGGGACAGCCCTAACTATGGCTACACCTTC
D gene: .; J gene: TRBJ1-2; V gene: TRBV28; clone size: many; CDR3 protein: CASSLNGVFGYTF; CDR3 DNA: TGTGCCAGCAGTTTAAACGGGGTCTTTGGCTACACCTTC
D gene: .; J gene: TRBJ2-7; V gene: TRBV29-1; clone size: .; CDR3 protein: CSVEERLAVGEQYF; CDR3 DNA: TGCAGCGTTGAAGAACGATTAGCTGTCGGCGAGCAGTACTTC
D gene: .; J gene: TRBJ2-4; V gene: TRBV7-2; clone size: .; CDR3 protein: CASSLGGPRRNIQYF; CDR3 DNA: TGTGCCAGCAGCTTAGGAGGCCCTAGGAGGAACATTCAGTACTTC
D gene: TRBD2; J gene: TRBJ2-7; V gene: TRBV28; clone size: few; CDR3 protein: CASRTSGGSYEQYF; CDR3 DNA: TGTGCCAGCAGGACTAGCGGGGGCTCCTACGAGCAGTACTTC
D gene: TRBD2; J gene: TRBJ2-7; V gene: TRBV20-1; clone size: .; CDR3 protein: CSASPSGYSYEQYF; CDR3 DNA: TGCAGTGCTAGCCCTAGCGGGTACTCCTACGAGCAGTACTTC
D gene: .; J gene: TRBJ1-6; V gene: TRBV5-1; clone size: many; CDR3 protein: CASSLEGRANSPLHF; CDR3 DNA: TGCGCCAGCAGCTTGGAAGGCAGGGCTAATTCACCCCTCCACTTT
D gene: TRBD1; J gene: TRBJ1-1; V gene: TRBV10-3; clone size: many; CDR3 protein: CAISGGQDSRMNIEAFF; CDR3 DNA: TGTGCCATCAGCGGCGGACAGGACAGCCGCATGAACATTGAAGCTTTCTTT
D gene: TRBD1; J gene: TRBJ1-2; V gene: TRBV7-2; clone size: .; CDR3 protein: CASSPLGGQGFNGYTF; CDR3 DNA: TGTGCCAGCAGCCCACTAGGGGGACAGGGATTTAATGGCTACACCTTC
D gene: .; J gene: TRBJ1-5; V gene: TRBV6-5; clone size: few; CDR3 protein: CASSSSYTDNRNNQPQHF; CDR3 DNA: TGTGCCAGCAGTTCCAGTTATACGGACAACCGGAACAATCAGCCCCAGCATTTT
D gene: .; J gene: TRBJ1-3; V gene: TRBV7-2; clone size: many; CDR3 protein: CASSLILGTIYF; CDR3 DNA: TGTGCCAGCAGCTTAATACTTGGGACCATATATTTT
D gene: .; J gene: TRBJ2-5; V gene: TRBV6-2/TRBV6-3; clone size: .; CDR3 protein: CASSLNLYQETQYF; CDR3 DNA: TGTGCCAGCAGTCTAAACCTGTACCAAGAGACCCAGTACTTC
D gene: .; J gene: TRBJ2-7; V gene: TRBV10-3; clone size: few; CDR3 protein: CAITNLANYEQYF; CDR3 DNA: TGTGCCATCACCAACCTGGCCAACTACGAGCAGTACTTC
D gene: .; J gene: TRBJ2-1; V gene: TRBV7-8; clone size: .; CDR3 protein: CASSPGAGEFF; CDR3 DNA: TGTGCCAGCAGCCCAGGGGCAGGGGAATTCTTC
D gene: .; J gene: TRBJ2-2; V gene: TRBV29-1; clone size: .; CDR3 protein: CSVGTPNTGELFF; CDR3 DNA: TGCAGCGTCGGGACCCCCAACACCGGGGAGCTGTTTTTT
D gene: .; J gene: TRBJ2-2; V gene: TRBV6-2/TRBV6-3; clone size: .; CDR3 protein: CASSYMDTGELFF; CDR3 DNA: TGTGCCAGCAGTTACATGGATACCGGGGAGCTGTTTTTT
D gene: .; J gene: TRBJ1-3; V gene: TRBV4-3; clone size: few; CDR3 protein: CASSQDHIQGVGNTTYF; CDR3 DNA: TGCGCCAGCAGCCAGGACCATATTCAAGGGGTCGGAAACACCACATATTTT
D gene: .; J gene: TRBJ2-2; V gene: TRBV2; clone size: few; CDR3 protein: CASRILLGGTGELFF; CDR3 DNA: TGTGCCAGCAGAATATTGCTTGGGGGGACCGGGGAGCTGTTTTTT
D gene: TRBD2; J gene: TRBJ2-1; V gene: TRBV20-1; clone size: .; CDR3 protein: CSASRKAGGPHEQFF; CDR3 DNA: TGCAGTGCTTCAAGAAAAGCGGGAGGGCCACATGAGCAGTTCTTC
D gene: .; J gene: TRBJ1-1; V gene: TRBV10-3; clone size: .; CDR3 protein: CAISSETSNTEAFF; CDR3 DNA: TGTGCCATCAGTTCCGAGACTTCGAACACTGAAGCTTTCTTT
D gene: .; J gene: TRBJ1-1; V gene: TRBV12-3/TRBV12-4; clone size: few; CDR3 protein: CASSLAVNTEAFF; CDR3 DNA: TGTGCCAGCAGTTTAGCTGTGAACACTGAAGCTTTCTTT
D gene: .; J gene: TRBJ1-2; V gene: TRBV29-1; clone size: .; CDR3 protein: CSVGTASYGYTF; CDR3 DNA: TGCAGCGTTGGTACAGCCTCTTATGGCTACACCTTC
D gene: TRBD1; J gene: TRBJ2-1; V gene: TRBV6-1; clone size: .; CDR3 protein: CASSRQGFGNEQFF; CDR3 DNA: TGTGCCAGCAGTCGACAGGGGTTCGGCAATGAGCAGTTCTTC
D gene: .; J gene: TRBJ1-3; V gene: TRBV27; clone size: few; CDR3 protein: CASSLSNSLSGNTIYF; CDR3 DNA: TGTGCCAGCAGTTTATCAAACAGCCTCTCTGGAAACACCATATATTTT
D gene: .; J gene: TRBJ2-3; V gene: TRBV6-5; clone size: many; CDR3 protein: CASNRDSTDTQYF; CDR3 DNA: TGTGCCAGCAATCGCGATAGCACAGATACGCAGTATTTT
D gene: TRBD2; J gene: TRBJ2-1; V gene: TRBV4-2; clone size: few; CDR3 protein: CASSHGGTSGGNEQFF; CDR3 DNA: TGTGCCAGCAGCCACGGAGGGACTAGCGGAGGCAATGAGCAGTTCTTC